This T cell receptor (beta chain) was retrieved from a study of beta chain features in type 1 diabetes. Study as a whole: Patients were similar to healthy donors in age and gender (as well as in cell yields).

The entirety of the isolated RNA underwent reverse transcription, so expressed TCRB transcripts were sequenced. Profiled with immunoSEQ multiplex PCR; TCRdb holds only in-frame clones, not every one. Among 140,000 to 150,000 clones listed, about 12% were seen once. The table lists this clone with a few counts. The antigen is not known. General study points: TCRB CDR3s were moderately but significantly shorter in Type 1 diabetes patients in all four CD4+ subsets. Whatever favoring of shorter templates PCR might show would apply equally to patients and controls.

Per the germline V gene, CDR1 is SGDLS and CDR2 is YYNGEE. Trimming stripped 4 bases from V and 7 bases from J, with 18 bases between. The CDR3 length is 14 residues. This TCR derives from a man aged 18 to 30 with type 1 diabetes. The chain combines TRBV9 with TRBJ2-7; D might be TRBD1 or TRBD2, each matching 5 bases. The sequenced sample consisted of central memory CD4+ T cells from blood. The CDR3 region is CASSFGLSEGEQYF. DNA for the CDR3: TGTGCCAGCAGCTTCGGGCTCTCTGAGGGGGAGCAGTACTTC.